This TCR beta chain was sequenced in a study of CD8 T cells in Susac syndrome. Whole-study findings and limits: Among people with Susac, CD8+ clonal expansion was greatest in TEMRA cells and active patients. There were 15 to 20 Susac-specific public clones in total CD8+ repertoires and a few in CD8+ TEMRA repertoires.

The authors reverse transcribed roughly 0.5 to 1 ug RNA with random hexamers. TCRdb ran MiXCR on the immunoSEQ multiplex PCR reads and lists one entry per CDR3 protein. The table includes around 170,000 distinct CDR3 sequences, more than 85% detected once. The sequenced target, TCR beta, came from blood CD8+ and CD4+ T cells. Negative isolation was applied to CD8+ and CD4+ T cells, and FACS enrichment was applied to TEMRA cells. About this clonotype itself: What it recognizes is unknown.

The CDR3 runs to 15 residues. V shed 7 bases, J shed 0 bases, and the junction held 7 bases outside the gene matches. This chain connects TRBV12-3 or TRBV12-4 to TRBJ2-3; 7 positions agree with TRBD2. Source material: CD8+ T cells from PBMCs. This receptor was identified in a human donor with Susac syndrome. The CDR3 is CASTLTGGSTDTQYF. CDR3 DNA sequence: TGTGCCAGCACCCTAACCGGGGGGAGCACAGATACGCAGTATTTT.